One and the same sample provided the 4 T cell receptor beta chains below, sequenced in a study of blood T cell repertoires in COVID-19. Method: immunoSEQ multiplex PCR; TCRdb's copy keeps in-frame clones and lacks some. Of more than 20,000 clones in the sample, approximately 81% were seen once. Material: peripheral blood. The receptor source for this set is a man in his fifties or sixties with active or convalescent COVID-19.

V is TRBV11-3 and J is TRBJ2-7; 7 bases fit TRBD2. After removal of 4 bases from V and 1 base from J, the junction contained 4 bases not matched to a gene. The CDR3 length is 14 residues. Germline V gene sequence: CDR1 SGHNT, CDR2 YENEEA. This CDR3 is CASSWGGSSYEQYF. The CDR3 region has the DNA TGTGCCAGCAGCTGGGGGGGTTCATCCTACGAGCAGTACTTC. The full variable domain, rest sourced from reference TRBV11-3 and TRBJ2-7, is EAGVVQSPRYKIIEKKQPVAFWCNPISGHNTLYWYLQNLGQGPELLIRYENEEAVDDSQLPKDRFSAERLKGVDSTLKIQPAELGDSAVYLCASSWGGSSYEQYFGPGTRLTVT.

This sequence joins TRBV28 and TRBJ2-4; tentatively, D is TRBD2 (7 bases). The germline V gene encodes CDR1 MDHEN and CDR2 SYDVKM. Deletions cut 6 bases from V and 9 bases from J, with 24 bases between. The CDR3 length is 16 residues. CDR3 sequence: CASSTSVGGLVSIQYF. CDR3 DNA: TGTGCCAGCAGCACCTCAGTGGGGGGGCTTGTTAGCATTCAGTACTTC.

This clone came up a few times. The chain recombines TRBV18 with TRBJ2-7; 7 positions agree with TRBD1. The germline V gene has CDR1 KGHSH and CDR2 LQKENI. Unmatched junction bases numbered 9, after V lost 1 base and J lost 3 bases. The CDR3 is made up of 16 amino acids. The CDR3 reads CASSPRTGTAIYEQYF. CDR3 nucleotides: TGTGCCAGCTCACCACGTACCGGGACAGCTATCTACGAGCAGTACTTC.

The chain joins TRBV4-1 to TRBJ1-5; 7 nucleotides agree with TRBD1. V shed 2 bases and J 3 bases; nucleotides not matched to a gene: 7. The V gene's germline CDR1 is MGHRA and CDR2 YSYEKL. CDR3 length equals 16 residues. The DNA for the CDR3 is TGCGCCAGCAGCCAAATGGGACAGTCTGACAATCAGCCCCAGCATTTT. It specifies CASSQMGQSDNQPQHF.